These 11 T cell receptor beta chains were all obtained from the same sample, sequenced in a study of blood T cell repertoires in COVID-19. Assay: immunoSEQ multiplex PCR; the TCRdb copy retains only in-frame clones and omits some. The table shows about 220,000 clones, with around four fifths occurring only once. Sequenced material: peripheral blood. The receptors derive from a man aged 30-40 years with active or convalescent COVID-19.

The V gene is TRBV11-1, the J gene TRBJ2-7; D perhaps matches TRBD1 (6 bases). The CDR3 extends over 14 amino acids. Trimming pared 2 bases from V and 3 bases from J, leaving 11 bases between. The V gene's germline CDR1 is SGHAT and CDR2 FQDESV (reference sequence). The CDR3 region is CASSLQGYGYEQYF. CDR3 nucleotides: TGTGCCAGCAGCTTACAGGGGTATGGCTACGAGCAGTACTTC. Full variable domain (rest looked up from reference TRBV11-1 and TRBJ2-7): EAEVAQSPRYKITEKSQAVAFWCDPISGHATLYWYRQILGQGPELLVQFQDESVVDDSQLPKDRFSAERLKGVDSTLKIQPAELGDSAMYLCASSLQGYGYEQYFGPGTRLTVT.

V gene TRBV18 combines with J gene TRBJ2-7; 8 nucleotides match TRBD1. Trimming cost V 6 bases and J 2 bases; bases outside gene matches: 9. The CDR3 consists of 15 residues. Germline V CDR1 and CDR2: KGHSH, LQKENI. As DNA, the CDR3 is TGTGCCAGCTCGCGGGCTCAACAGGGGGCCTACGAGCAGTACTTC. Residues: CASSRAQQGAYEQYF.

The DNA of the CDR3 is TGTGCCAGCAGCTTGGGGAGCGCCGGAGGCGATGAGCAGTTCTTC. Amino acid sequence: CASSLGSAGGDEQFF. J is TRBJ2-1 and V is TRBV5-4, with D perhaps matching TRBD2 (5 bases). Germline V CDR1 and CDR2: SGHNT, YYREEE (reference sequence). With 0 bases removed from V and 8 bases from J, the gap between germline ends came to 15 bases. The CDR3 is 15 amino acids. The full variable domain, in which reference TRBV5-4 and TRBJ2-1 provide the parts outside the CDR3, is ETGVTQSPTHLIKTRGQQVTLRCSSQSGHNTVSWYQQALGQGPQFIFQYYREEENGRGNFPPRFSGLQFPNYSSELNVNALELDDSALYLCASSLGSAGGDEQFFGPGTRLTVL.

The V gene is TRBV5-6, the J gene TRBJ2-7; D uncertain. Trimming left V 2 bases short and J 5 bases short, with 8 bases between. Looked up from germline, CDR1 is SGHDT and CDR2 is YYEEEE. The CDR3 length is 12 residues. CDR3 in amino acids: CASSFRKNEQYF. CDR3 nucleotides: TGTGCCAGCAGCTTCAGAAAGAACGAGCAGTACTTC.

The chain joins TRBV4-3 to TRBJ2-7; no reliable D call. V was shortened by 0 bases and J by 1 base, with 16 bases between the two germline ends. From germline, CDR1 is LGHNA and CDR2 YSLEER. CDR3 size: 17 residues. In DNA form, the CDR3 reads TGCGCCAGCAGCCAAGATCGATTTGACACCTCTTCCTACGAGCAGTACTTC. As protein: CASSQDRFDTSSYEQYF.

The chain links TRBV10-3 to TRBJ1-6, with no clear D. Germline V gene sequence: CDR1 ENHRY, CDR2 SYGVKD. The CDR3 extends over 16 amino acids. Trimming removed 6 bases at V and 9 bases at J, with 21 bases between. The CDR3 nucleotides read TGTGCCATCAGGGCCCTCAACCAGGACTCGGGTTCACCCCTCCACTTT. It specifies CAIRALNQDSGSPLHF.

This clone has just a few counts. The chain couples TRBV6-6 to TRBJ2-7; D call uncertain. The CDR3 runs 14 residues. With 4 bases removed from V and 2 bases from J, the gap between germline ends came to 12 bases. Germline assignment: CDR1 MNHNY and CDR2 SVGAGI (reference sequence). CDR3: CASSSSLLPYEQYF. CDR3 DNA sequence: TGTGCCAGCAGTTCAAGCCTCCTCCCCTACGAGCAGTACTTC.

The J gene is TRBJ1-6, the V gene TRBV2; 9 nucleotides match TRBD1. The CDR3 runs 15 residues. Germline CDR1 reads SNHLY; CDR2 reads FYNNEI. Trimming at V came to 6 bases and at J to 9 bases, leaving 9 bases not matched to a gene. The DNA of the CDR3 is TGTGCCAGCAGACCTGCGGGACAGGGTTTTTCACCCCTCCACTTT. Its translation is CASRPAGQGFSPLHF.

V and J are TRBV10-2 and TRBJ2-1; 10 nucleotides match TRBD2. The CDR3 contains 15 residues. Per the germline V gene, CDR1 is WSHSY and CDR2 is SAAADI. V lost 6 bases, J lost 1 base, and 3 bases stayed unmatched. The CDR3 DNA reads TGCGCCAGCAGAGTAGCGGGGGGATCCTACAATGAGCAGTTCTTC. This encodes CASRVAGGSYNEQFF.

V usage is TRBV4-3 and J usage is TRBJ2-7, with D perhaps matching TRBD1 (5 bases). The CDR3 has 18 residues. CDR1 is LGHNA and CDR2 is YSLEER in the germline V gene. The ends were cut back, 0 bases at V and 4 bases at J, with 22 bases in the middle. The CDR3 is CASSQEDIRSGSFYEQYF. The CDR3, as DNA: TGCGCCAGCAGCCAAGAGGACATTAGGTCAGGGTCTTTTTACGAGCAGTACTTC.

This clone was counted only a few times. The chain has TRBV3-1 (or the pseudogene TRBV3-2) and TRBJ2-7; a possible D gene is TRBD2 (6 bases). Germline CDR1 reads LGHDT; CDR2 reads YNNKEL (reference sequence). CDR3 length equals 15 residues. Trimming pared 0 bases from V and 0 bases from J, leaving 9 bases between. DNA of the CDR3: TGTGCCAGCAGCCAAGACCAGACTAGCTCCTACGAGCAGTACTTC. It translates to CASSQDQTSSYEQYF.